Reported below is one T cell receptor beta chain. The sample is drawn from a study of T cell changes during pregnancy in multiple sclerosis. This CDR3 is built from 15 residues. Trimming took 0 bases from V and 4 from J, leaving 10 bases between them. From germline, CDR1 is KGHSH and CDR2 LQKENI. Sequencing used immunoSEQ multiplex PCR; TCRdb keeps in-frame clones, though not all of them. Found here are approximately 69,000 clones, around nine tenths of them singletons; the top ten hold 2% to 2.5%. This TCR came from a female donor in good health, enrolled as a control in a pregnancy study. Sequences were derived from peripheral blood, sampled in the second trimester of pregnancy. V is TRBV18 and J is TRBJ1-3, with D unclear. The CDR3 reads CASSPPAGSGNTIYF. The DNA of the CDR3 is TGTGCCAGCTCACCACCGGCGGGCTCGGGAAACACCATATATTTT.